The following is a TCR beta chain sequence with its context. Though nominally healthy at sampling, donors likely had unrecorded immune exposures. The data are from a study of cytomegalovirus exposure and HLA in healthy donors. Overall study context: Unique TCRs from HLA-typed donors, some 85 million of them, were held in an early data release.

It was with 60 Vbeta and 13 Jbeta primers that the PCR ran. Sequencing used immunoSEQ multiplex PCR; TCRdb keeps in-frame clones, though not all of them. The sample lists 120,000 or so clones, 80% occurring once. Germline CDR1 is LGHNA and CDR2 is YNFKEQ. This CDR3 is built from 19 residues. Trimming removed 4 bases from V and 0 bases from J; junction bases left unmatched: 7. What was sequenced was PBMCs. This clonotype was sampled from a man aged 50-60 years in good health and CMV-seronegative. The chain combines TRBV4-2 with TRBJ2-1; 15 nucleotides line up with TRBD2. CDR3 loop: CASSPRGLAGGSSYNEQFF. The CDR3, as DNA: TGTGCCAGCAGCCCGCGGGGACTAGCGGGGGGAAGCTCCTACAATGAGCAGTTCTTC.